A selection of T cell receptor beta chains follows, all from one sample in a study of control samples from healthy donors and cancer patients. Assay used: immunoSEQ multiplex PCR; TCRdb lists only in-frame clones, some missing. The table lists around 150,000 clones, 94% of them singletons. Specimen: PBMCs. The receptors shown here come from a man between 60 and 70 years old with colorectal cancer. The CDR3 runs from the conserved cysteine through the conserved F or W. Fields, in order: CDR3 protein, CDR3 DNA, J gene, clone size, V gene, D gene. A D gene is named only where the DNA matches it firmly. Only part of the rows carry a size: once, few, many, or a class if the clone is expanded.

CASSLQIEAEAFF | TGTGCCAGCAGCTTACAAATAGAGGCTGAAGCTTTCTTT | TRBJ1-1 | few | TRBV11-2 | -
CASSRPGTWGQYF | TGTGCCAGCAGCCGACCCGGGACATGGGGGCAGTACTTC | TRBJ2-7 | - | TRBV7-2 | -
CASRAQGARHQPQHF | TGTGCCAGCAGGGCTCAGGGGGCTCGCCATCAGCCCCAGCATTTT | TRBJ1-5 | - | TRBV27 | TRBD1
CASSPSRDGRGYTF | TGTGCCAGCTCACCATCTCGAGACGGACGAGGCTACACCTTC | TRBJ1-2 | - | TRBV18 | -
CASSPDVYEQYF | TGTGCCAGCAGTCCGGACGTCTACGAGCAGTACTTC | TRBJ2-7 | - | TRBV7-9 | -
CASSLDRGRETQYF | TGTGCCAGCAGCTTGGACAGGGGACGGGAGACCCAGTACTTC | TRBJ2-5 | - | TRBV27 | TRBD1
CASRQSPGTPIYGYTF | TGTGCCAGCAGGCAGTCCCCCGGGACACCAATCTATGGCTACACCTTC | TRBJ1-2 | once | TRBV11-2 | -
CASSLEEAYGYTF | TGTGCCAGCAGCTTGGAGGAGGCCTATGGCTACACCTTC | TRBJ1-2 | - | TRBV5-5 | -
CASSFGQGGQPQHF | TGTGCCAGCAGTTTTGGGCAGGGCGGCCAGCCCCAGCATTTT | TRBJ1-5 | - | TRBV6-2/TRBV6-3 | -
CASSEKAEYYEQYF | TGTGCCAGCAGTGAAAAGGCGGAATACTACGAGCAGTACTTC | TRBJ2-7 | - | TRBV6-1 | -
CASISNVGNQPQHF | TGCGCCAGCATTAGTAATGTGGGCAATCAGCCCCAGCATTTT | TRBJ1-5 | - | TRBV10-1 | -
CSVGQGGQPQHF | TGCAGCGTTGGGCAGGGTGGCCAGCCCCAGCATTTT | TRBJ1-5 | - | TRBV29-1 | -
CASSPPRGGNQPQHF | TGTGCCAGCTCACCACCAAGGGGGGGCAATCAGCCCCAGCATTTT | TRBJ1-5 | - | TRBV18 | -
CASSLNSGGSHNEQFF | TGTGCCAGCAGCTTAAACAGCGGGGGAAGCCACAATGAGCAGTTCTTC | TRBJ2-1 | - | TRBV11-3 | TRBD2
CASSYGQGNQPQHF | TGTGCCAGCAGTTACGGACAGGGGAATCAGCCCCAGCATTTT | TRBJ1-5 | - | TRBV6-5 | TRBD1
CASSVQGRLGEQYF | TGTGCCAGTAGTGTCCAGGGACGGTTGGGCGAGCAGTACTTC | TRBJ2-7 | - | TRBV19 | -
CASSHTGGNYGYTF | TGTGCCAGCAGCCACACAGGGGGTAACTATGGCTACACCTTC | TRBJ1-2 | - | TRBV6-6 | TRBD1
CASSPPRLAGGGNEQYF | TGTGCCAGCAGCCCCCCCCGGCTAGCGGGGGGCGGGAACGAGCAGTACTTC | TRBJ2-7 | - | TRBV3-1/TRBV3-2 | TRBD2
CASSLGAGGPENEQFF | TGTGCCAGCAGCTTAGGTGCGGGGGGGCCGGAGAATGAGCAGTTCTTC | TRBJ2-1 | - | TRBV7-8 | TRBD2
CASSQRPGGVTQYF | TGTGCCAGCAGCCAGCGTCCCGGGGGGGTGACCCAGTACTTC | TRBJ2-5 | - | TRBV7-2 | TRBD2
CASSYHWDGESYEQYF | TGTGCCAGCAGTTACCATTGGGACGGCGAATCCTACGAGCAGTACTTC | TRBJ2-7 | once | TRBV6-6 | -
CASSQDPGRGYTF | TGCGCCAGCAGCCAAGACCCAGGTCGGGGCTACACCTTC | TRBJ1-2 | - | TRBV4-1 | -
CASSLVPGNEQFF | TGCGCCAGCAGCTTGGTTCCGGGGAATGAGCAGTTCTTC | TRBJ2-1 | - | TRBV5-1 | -
CASSLGGAAEQYF | TGTGCCAGCAGCTTAGGGGGCGCCGCCGAGCAGTACTTC | TRBJ2-7 | - | TRBV7-7 | -
CASSVRLQGPYGYTF | TGTGCCAGCAGCGTACGGCTTCAAGGGCCCTATGGCTACACCTTC | TRBJ1-2 | - | TRBV3-1/TRBV3-2 | -
CASSLGVDNEQFF | TGCGCCAGCAGCTTGGGGGTAGACAATGAGCAGTTCTTC | TRBJ2-1 | - | TRBV5-1 | -